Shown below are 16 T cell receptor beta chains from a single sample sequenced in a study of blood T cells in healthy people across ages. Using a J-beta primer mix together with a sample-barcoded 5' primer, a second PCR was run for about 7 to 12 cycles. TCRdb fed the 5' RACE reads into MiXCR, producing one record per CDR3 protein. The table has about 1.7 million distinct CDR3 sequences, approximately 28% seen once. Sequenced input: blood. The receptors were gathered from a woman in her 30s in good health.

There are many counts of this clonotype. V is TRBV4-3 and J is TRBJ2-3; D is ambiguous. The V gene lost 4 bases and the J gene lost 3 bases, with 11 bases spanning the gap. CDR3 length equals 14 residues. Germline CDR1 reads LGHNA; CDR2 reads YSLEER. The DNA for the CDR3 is TGCGCCAGCAGCCCTCAACTGGGGACAGATACGCAGTATTTT. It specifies CASSPQLGTDTQYF.

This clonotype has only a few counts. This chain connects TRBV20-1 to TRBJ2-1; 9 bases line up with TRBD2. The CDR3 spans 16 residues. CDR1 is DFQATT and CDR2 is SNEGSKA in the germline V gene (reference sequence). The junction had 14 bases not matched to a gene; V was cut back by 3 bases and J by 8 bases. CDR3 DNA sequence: TGCAGTGCTAGGGCCCTCCTCGGACTAGCGCCGGATGAGCAGTTCTTC. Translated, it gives CSARALLGLAPDEQFF.

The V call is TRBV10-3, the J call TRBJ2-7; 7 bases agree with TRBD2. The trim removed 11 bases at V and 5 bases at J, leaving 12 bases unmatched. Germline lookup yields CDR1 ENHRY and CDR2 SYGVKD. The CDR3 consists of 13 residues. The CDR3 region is CAVRGEVLNEQYF. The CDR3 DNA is TGTGCCGTACGGGGGGAGGTGTTAAACGAGCAGTACTTC.

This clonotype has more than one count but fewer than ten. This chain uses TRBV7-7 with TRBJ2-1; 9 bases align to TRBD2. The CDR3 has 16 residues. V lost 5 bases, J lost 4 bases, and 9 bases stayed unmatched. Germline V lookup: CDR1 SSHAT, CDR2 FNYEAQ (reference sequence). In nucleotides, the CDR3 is TGTGCCAGCAGCCCCAGTGTAGCGGGAGCTTACAATGAGCAGTTCTTC. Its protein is CASSPSVAGAYNEQFF.

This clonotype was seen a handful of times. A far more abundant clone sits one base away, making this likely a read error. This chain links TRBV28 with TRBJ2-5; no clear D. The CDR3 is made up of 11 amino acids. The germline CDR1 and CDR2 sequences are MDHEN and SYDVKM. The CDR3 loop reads CASSFKESQYF. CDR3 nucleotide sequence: TGTGCCAGCAGTTTTAAAGAGTCCCAGTACTTC.

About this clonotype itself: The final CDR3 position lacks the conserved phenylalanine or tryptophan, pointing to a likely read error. CDR3 residues: CSARGAPGGKADTQYL. The CDR3 nucleotides are TGCAGTGCTAGAGGGGCTCCGGGGGGCAAGGCAGATACGCAGTATTTG. V gene TRBV20-1 combines with J gene TRBJ2-3; tentative D call: TRBD2 (7 bases). This CDR3 region has 16 residues. Germline V gene sequence: CDR1 DFQATT, CDR2 SNEGSKA (reference sequence). V lost 1 base and J lost 4, with 18 bases in between.

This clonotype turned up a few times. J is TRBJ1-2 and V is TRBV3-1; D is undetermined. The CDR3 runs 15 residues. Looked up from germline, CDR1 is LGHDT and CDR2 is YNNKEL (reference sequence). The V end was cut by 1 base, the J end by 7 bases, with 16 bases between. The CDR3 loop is CASSQAPQMVGGYTF. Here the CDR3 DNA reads TGTGCCAGCAGCCAAGCCCCTCAGATGGTGGGTGGCTACACCTTC.

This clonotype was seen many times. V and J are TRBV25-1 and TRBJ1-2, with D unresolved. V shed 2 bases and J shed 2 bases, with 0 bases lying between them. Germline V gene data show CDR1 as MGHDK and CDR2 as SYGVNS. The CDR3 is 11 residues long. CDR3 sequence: CASSENYGYTF. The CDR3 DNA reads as TGTGCCAGCAGTGAAAACTATGGCTACACCTTC.

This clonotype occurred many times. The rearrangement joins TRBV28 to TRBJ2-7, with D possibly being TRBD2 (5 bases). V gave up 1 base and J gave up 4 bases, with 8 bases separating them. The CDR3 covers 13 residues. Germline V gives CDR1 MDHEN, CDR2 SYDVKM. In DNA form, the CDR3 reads TGTGCCAGCAGTTTATTCCGGGATTACGAGCAGTACTTC. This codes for CASSLFRDYEQYF. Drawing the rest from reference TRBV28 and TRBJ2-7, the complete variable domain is DVKVTQSSRYLVKRTGEKVFLECVQDMDHENMFWYRQDPGLGLRLIYFSYDVKMKEKGDIPEGYSVSREKKERFSLILESASTNQTSMYLCASSLFRDYEQYFGPGTRLTVT.

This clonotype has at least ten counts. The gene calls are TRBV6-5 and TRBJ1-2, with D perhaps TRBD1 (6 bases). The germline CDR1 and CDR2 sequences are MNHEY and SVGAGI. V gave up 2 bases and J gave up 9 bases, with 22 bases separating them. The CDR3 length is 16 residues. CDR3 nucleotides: TGTGCCAGCAGTTACATCCGAACCGGGACATTCGGGAGCTACACCTTC. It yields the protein CASSYIRTGTFGSYTF.

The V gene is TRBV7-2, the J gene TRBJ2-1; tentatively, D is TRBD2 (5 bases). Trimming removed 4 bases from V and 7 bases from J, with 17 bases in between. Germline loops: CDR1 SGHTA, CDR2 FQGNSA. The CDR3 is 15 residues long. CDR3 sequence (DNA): TGTGCCAGCAGCTCGAGGGCCTCTCTCCGTAATGAGCAGTTCTTC. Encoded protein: CASSSRASLRNEQFF.

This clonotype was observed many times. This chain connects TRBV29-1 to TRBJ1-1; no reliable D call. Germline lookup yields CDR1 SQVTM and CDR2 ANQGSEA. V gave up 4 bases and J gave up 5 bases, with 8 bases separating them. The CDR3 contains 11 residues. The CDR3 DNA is TGCAGCGTTGGATTAGGGACTGAAGCTTTCTTT. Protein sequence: CSVGLGTEAFF.

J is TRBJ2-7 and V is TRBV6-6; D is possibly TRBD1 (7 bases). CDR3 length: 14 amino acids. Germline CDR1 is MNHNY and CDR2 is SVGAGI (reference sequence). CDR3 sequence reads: CVTEAGGSAYEQYF. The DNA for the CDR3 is TGTGTCACCGAGGCAGGGGGGTCAGCCTACGAGCAGTACTTC.

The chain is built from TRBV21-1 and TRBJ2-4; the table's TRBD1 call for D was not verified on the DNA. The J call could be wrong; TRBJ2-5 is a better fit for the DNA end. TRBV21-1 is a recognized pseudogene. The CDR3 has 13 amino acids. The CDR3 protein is CASSKVTEETQYF. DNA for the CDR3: TGTGCCAGCAGCAAAGTGACAGAAGAGACCCAGTACTTC.

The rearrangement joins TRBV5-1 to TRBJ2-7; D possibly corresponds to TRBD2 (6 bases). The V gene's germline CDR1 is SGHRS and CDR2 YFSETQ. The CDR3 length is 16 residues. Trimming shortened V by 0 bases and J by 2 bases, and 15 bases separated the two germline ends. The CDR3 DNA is TGCGCCAGCAGCTTGGGATCCGGGAGAAGGACCTACGAGCAGTACTTC. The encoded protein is CASSLGSGRRTYEQYF.

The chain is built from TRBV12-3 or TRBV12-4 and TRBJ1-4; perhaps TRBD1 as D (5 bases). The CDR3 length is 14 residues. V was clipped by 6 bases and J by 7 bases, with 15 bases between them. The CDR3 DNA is TGTGCCAGCAGCCTACCGGGGAGGGGTGAAAAACTGTTTTTT. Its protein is CASSLPGRGEKLFF.